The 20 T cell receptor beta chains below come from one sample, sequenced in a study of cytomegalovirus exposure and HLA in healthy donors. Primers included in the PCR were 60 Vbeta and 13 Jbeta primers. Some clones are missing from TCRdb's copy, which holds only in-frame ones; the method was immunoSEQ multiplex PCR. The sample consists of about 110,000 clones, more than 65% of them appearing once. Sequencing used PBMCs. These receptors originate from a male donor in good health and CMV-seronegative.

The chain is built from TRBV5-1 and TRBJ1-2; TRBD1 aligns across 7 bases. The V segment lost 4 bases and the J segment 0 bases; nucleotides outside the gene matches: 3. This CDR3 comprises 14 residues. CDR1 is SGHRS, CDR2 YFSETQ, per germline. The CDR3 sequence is CASSQTGPNYGYTF. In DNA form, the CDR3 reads TGCGCCAGCAGCCAGACAGGGCCTAACTATGGCTACACCTTC. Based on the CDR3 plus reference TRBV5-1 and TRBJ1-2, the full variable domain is KAGVTQTPRYLIKTRGQQVTLSCSPISGHRSVSWYQQTPGQGLQFLFEYFSETQRNKGNFPGRFSGRQFSNSRSEMNVSTLELGDSALYLCASSQTGPNYGYTFGSGTRLTVV.

The DNA for the CDR3 is TGTGCCAGCGTATGGGCGGGAGGGCCTTCCTACGAGCAGTACTTC. Its translation is CASVWAGGPSYEQYF. This chain uses TRBV6-1 with TRBJ2-7, with TRBD2 identical over 9 bases. The CDR3 covers 15 residues. V dropped 8 bases and J dropped 1; count of bases not matched to a gene: 9. The germline gives CDR1 MNHNS, CDR2 SASEGT.

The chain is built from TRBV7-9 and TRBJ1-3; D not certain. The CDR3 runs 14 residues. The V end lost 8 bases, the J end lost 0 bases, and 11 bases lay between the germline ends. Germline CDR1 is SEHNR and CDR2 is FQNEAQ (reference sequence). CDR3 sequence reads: CASSELSSGNTIYF. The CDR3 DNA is TGTGCCAGCTCGGAGCTGAGCTCTGGAAACACCATATATTTT. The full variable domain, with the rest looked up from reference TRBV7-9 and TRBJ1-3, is DTGVSQNPRHKITKRGQNVTFRCDPISEHNRLYWYRQTLGQGPEFLTYFQNEAQLEKSRLLSDRFSAERPKGSFSTLEIQRTEQGDSAMYLCASSELSSGNTIYFGEGSWLTVV.

The DNA for the CDR3 is TGTGCCAGCAGTGAACCTAGCGGGGGGTACTACGAGCAGTACTTC. The encoded protein is CASSEPSGGYYEQYF. The chain combines TRBV6-1 with TRBJ2-7, with 11 bases identical to TRBD2. The CDR3 runs to 15 residues. With 2 bases clipped from V and 3 bases from J, the junction kept 3 bases outside the gene matches. Germline assignment: CDR1 MNHNS and CDR2 SASEGT.

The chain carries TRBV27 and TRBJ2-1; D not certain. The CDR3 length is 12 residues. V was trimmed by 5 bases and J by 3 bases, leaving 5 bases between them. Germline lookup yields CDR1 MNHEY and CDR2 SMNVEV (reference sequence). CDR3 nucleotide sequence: TGTGCCAGCAGTCTAAACTACAATGAGCAGTTCTTC. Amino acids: CASSLNYNEQFF.

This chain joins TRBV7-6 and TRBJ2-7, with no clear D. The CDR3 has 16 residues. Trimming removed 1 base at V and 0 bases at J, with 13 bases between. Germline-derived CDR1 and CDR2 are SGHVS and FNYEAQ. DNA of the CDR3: TGTGCCAGCAGCTTAGTAAGTGGGTGGAGCTCCTACGAGCAGTACTTC. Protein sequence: CASSLVSGWSSYEQYF.

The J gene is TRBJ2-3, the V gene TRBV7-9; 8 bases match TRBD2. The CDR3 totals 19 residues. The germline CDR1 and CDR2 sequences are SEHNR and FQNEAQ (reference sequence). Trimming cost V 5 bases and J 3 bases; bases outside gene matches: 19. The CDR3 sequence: CASSQGPFRGGRMTDTQYF. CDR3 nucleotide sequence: TGTGCCAGCAGCCAGGGACCGTTTAGGGGCGGGAGGATGACAGATACGCAGTATTTT.

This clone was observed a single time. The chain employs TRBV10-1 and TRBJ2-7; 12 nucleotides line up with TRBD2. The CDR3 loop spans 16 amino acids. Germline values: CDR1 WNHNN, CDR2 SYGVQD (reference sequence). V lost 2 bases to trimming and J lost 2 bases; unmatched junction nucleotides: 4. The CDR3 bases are TGCGCCAGCAGTGAGGATGGACTAGCGGGGACCTACGAGCAGTACTTC. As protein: CASSEDGLAGTYEQYF.

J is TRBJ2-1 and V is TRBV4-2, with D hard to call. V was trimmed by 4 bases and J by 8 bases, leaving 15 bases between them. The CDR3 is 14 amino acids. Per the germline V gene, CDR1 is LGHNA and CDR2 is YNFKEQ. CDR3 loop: CASSPEGRPDEQFF. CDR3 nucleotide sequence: TGTGCCAGCAGCCCCGAAGGCAGGCCCGATGAGCAGTTCTTC.

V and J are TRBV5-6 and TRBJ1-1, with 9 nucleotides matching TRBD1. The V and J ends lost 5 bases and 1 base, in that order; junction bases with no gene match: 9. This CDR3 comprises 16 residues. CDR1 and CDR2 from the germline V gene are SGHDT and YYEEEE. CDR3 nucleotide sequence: TGTGCCAGCAGTTTAAGGAGACAGGGGGGGAACACTGAAGCTTTCTTT. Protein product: CASSLRRQGGNTEAFF.

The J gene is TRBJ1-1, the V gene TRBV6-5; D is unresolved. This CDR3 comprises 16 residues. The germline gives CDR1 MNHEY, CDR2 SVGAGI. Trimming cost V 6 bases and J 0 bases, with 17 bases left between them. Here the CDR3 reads CASRYNPQAMNTEAFF. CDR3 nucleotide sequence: TGTGCCAGCAGGTACAACCCCCAGGCCATGAACACTGAAGCTTTCTTT.

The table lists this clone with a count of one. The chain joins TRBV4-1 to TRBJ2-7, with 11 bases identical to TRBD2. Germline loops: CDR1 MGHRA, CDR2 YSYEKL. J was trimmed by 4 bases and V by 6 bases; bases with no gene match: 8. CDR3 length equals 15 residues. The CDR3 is CASRPELAGEYEQYF. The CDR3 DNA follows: TGCGCCAGCAGACCCGAACTAGCGGGGGAATACGAGCAGTACTTC.

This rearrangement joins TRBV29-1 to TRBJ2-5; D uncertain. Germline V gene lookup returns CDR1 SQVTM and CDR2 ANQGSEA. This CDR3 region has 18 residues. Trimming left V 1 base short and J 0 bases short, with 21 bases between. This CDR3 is CSVEASAGESLYQETQYF. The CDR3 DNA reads TGCAGCGTTGAAGCTTCTGCCGGAGAATCCCTCTACCAAGAGACCCAGTACTTC. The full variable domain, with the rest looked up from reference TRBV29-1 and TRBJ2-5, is SAVISQKPSRDICQRGTSLTIQCQVDSQVTMMFWYRQQPGQSLTLIATANQGSEATYESGFVIDKFPISRPNLTFSTLTVSNMSPEDSSIYLCSVEASAGESLYQETQYFGPGTRLLVL.

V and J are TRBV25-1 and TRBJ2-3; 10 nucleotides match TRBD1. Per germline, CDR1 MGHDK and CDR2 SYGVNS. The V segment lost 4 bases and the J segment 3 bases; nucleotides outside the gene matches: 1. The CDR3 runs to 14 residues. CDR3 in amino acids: CASSGDRGTDTQYF. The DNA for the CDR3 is TGTGCCAGCAGTGGGGACAGGGGAACAGATACGCAGTATTTT.

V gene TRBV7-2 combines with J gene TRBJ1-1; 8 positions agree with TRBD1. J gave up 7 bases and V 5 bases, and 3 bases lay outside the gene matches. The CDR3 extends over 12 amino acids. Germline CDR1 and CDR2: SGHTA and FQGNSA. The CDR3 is CASSRDRFEAFF. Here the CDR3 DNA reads TGTGCCAGCAGCCGGGACAGGTTTGAAGCTTTCTTT.

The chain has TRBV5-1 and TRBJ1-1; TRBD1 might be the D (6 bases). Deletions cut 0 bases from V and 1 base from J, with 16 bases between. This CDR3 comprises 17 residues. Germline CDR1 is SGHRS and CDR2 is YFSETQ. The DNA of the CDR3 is TGCGCCAGCAGCTTGGACTCGAGACAGGTACGGAACACTGAAGCTTTCTTT. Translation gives CASSLDSRQVRNTEAFF.

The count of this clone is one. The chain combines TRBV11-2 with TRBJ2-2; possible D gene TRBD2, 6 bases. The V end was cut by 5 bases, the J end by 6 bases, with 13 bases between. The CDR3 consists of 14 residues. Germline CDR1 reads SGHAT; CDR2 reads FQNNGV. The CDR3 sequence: CASSRLGFSGELFF. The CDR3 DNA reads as TGTGCCAGCAGCAGACTAGGTTTTTCCGGGGAGCTGTTTTTT.

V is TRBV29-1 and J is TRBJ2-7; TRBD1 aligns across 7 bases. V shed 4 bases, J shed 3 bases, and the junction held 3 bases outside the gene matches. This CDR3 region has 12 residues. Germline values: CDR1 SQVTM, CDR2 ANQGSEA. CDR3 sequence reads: CSVGRDSYEQYF. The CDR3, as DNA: TGCAGCGTTGGCCGGGACAGCTACGAGCAGTACTTC.

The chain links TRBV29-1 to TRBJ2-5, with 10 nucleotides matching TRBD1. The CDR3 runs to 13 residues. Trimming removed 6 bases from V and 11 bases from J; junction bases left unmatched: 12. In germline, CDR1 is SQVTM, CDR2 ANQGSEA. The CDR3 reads CSVYGTGEGEQYF. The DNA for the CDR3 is TGCAGCGTGTACGGGACAGGGGAGGGAGAGCAGTACTTC.

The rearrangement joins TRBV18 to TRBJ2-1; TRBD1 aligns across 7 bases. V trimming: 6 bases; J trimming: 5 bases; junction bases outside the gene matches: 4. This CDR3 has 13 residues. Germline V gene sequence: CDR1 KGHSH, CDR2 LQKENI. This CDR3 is CASSPGQDNEQFF. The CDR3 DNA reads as TGTGCCAGCTCCCCCGGACAGGACAATGAGCAGTTCTTC.